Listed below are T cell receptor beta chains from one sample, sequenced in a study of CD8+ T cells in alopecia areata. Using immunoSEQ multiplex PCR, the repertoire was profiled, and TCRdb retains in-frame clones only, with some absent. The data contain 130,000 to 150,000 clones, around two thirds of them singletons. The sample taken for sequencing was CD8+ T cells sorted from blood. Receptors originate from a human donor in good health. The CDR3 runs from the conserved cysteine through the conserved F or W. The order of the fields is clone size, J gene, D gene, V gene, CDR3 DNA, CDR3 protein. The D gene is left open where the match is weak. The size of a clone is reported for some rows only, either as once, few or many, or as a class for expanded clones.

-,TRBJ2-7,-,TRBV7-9,TGTGCCAGCAGCCCCCGGCAGGGCCCTTACGAGCAGTACTTC,CASSPRQGPYEQYF
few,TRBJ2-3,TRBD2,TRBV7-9,TGTGCCAGCAGCACGGGACTAGCGGGACCCACAGATACGCAGTATTTT,CASSTGLAGPTDTQYF
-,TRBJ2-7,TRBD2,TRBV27,TGTGCCAGCAGTTTTTCGGGAGGGGTCTACGAGCAGTACTTC,CASSFSGGVYEQYF
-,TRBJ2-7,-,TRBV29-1,TGCAGCGTTTATCTGACAGTCACCTACGAGCAGTACTTC,CSVYLTVTYEQYF
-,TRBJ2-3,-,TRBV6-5,TGTGCCAGCAGTCCCCGGACAGAGCACACAGATACGCAGTATTTT,CASSPRTEHTDTQYF
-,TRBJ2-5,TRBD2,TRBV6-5,TGTGCCAGCACCGGGACTAGCGGGAGTTTGGAGACCCAGTACTTC,CASTGTSGSLETQYF
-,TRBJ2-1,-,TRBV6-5,TGTGCCAGCAGTTACTCGGCCGGGAGCTCCTACAATGAGCAGTTCTTC,CASSYSAGSSYNEQFF
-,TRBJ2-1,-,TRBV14,TGTGCCAGCAGCCTACTTCCGAGCTCCTACAATGAGCAGTTCTTC,CASSLLPSSYNEQFF
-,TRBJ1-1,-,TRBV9,TGTGCCAGCAGCGCAGGACAGCGGACTGAAGCTTTCTTT,CASSAGQRTEAFF
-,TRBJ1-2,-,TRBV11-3,TGTGCCAGCAGTTCCTATGGCGGCTATGGCTACACCTTC,CASSSYGGYGYTF
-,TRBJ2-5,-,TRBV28,TGTGCCAGCAGTTTATTTGGCAGCCCCCAAGAGACCCAGTACTTC,CASSLFGSPQETQYF
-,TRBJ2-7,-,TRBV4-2,TGTGCCAGCAGCCAAGATCTTCGGCCCCCAAACGCGCTCGAGCAGTACTTC,CASSQDLRPPNALEQYF
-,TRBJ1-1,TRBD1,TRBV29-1,TGCAGCGTTGAAAAGGGACAGGGGGCTATTGAAGCTTTCTTT,CSVEKGQGAIEAFF
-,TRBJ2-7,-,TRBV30,TGTGCCTGGAGTGTAGGCGCGGGAATCGGCGAGCAGTACTTC,CAWSVGAGIGEQYF
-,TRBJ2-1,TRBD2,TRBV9,TGTGCCAGCAGCCCGAGTAGCGGGAGGGCCGGGGAGCAGTTCTTC,CASSPSSGRAGEQFF
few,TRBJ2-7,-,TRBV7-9,TGTGCCAGCAGCCCCCCGACAGGTCGTATTGGGCAGTACTTC,CASSPPTGRIGQYF
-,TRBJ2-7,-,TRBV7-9,TGTGCCAGCAGCCTCCCGGGTTTCCCGCAGTACTTC,CASSLPGFPQYF
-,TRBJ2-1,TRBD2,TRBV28,TGTGCCAGCAGTAGGGGACTAGCGGGAGGATTCTACAATGAGCAGTTCTTC,CASSRGLAGGFYNEQFF
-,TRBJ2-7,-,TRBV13,TGTGCCAGCAGCTTAGGGGGAACTACCTACGAGCAGTACTTC,CASSLGGTTYEQYF
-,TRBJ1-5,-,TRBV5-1,TGCGCCAGCAGCTTGTACCCAGGGGTAAATCAGCCCCAGCATTTT,CASSLYPGVNQPQHF
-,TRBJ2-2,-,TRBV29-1,TGCAGCGTTCCCTTGACCGGGGAGCTGTTTTTT,CSVPLTGELFF
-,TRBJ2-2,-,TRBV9,TGTGCCAGCAGCGCCTCTCCCAGGGTCACCGGGGAGCTGTTTTTT,CASSASPRVTGELFF
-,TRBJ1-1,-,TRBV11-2,TGTGCCAGCAGCTTAGGGGGACTACAGGGCCACACTGAAGCTTTCTTT,CASSLGGLQGHTEAFF
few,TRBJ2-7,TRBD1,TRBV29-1,TGCAGCGTTGAGGACGGGACAGTGAACTCCTACGAGCAGTACTTC,CSVEDGTVNSYEQYF
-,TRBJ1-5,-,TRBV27,TGTGCCAGCAGTTTACCCCACAGGGAAGGCCAGCCCCAGCATTTT,CASSLPHREGQPQHF
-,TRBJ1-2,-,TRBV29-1,TGCAGCGTTTTGCAACAGAACTATGGCTACACCTTC,CSVLQQNYGYTF
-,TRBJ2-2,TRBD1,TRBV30,TGTGCCTGGGAGGGACAGGGAGAGGGCCCGGACACCGGGGAGCTGTTTTTT,CAWEGQGEGPDTGELFF
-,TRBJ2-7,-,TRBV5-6,TGTGCCAGCAGCGTGGGGAACGAGCAGTACTTC,CASSVGNEQYF
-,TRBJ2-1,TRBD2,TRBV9,TGTGCCAGCAGCGCGGGACTACACAATGAGCAGTTCTTC,CASSAGLHNEQFF
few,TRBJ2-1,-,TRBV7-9,TGTGCCAGCAGCTTAGGGAATGAGCAGTTCTTC,CASSLGNEQFF
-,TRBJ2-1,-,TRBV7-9,TGTGCCAGCAGCTTAGCCGGAGTCAATGAGCAGTTCTTC,CASSLAGVNEQFF
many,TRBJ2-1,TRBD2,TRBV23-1,TGCGCCAGCAGTCAAGCGGGAGGGGCTTCGGATGAGCAGTTCTTC,CASSQAGGASDEQFF
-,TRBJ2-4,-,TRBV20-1,TGCAGTGCTAGGGGGAACATTCAGTACTTC,CSARGNIQYF
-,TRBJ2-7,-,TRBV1,TGCACCAGCAGAGCCCCGTCCGAGCAGTACTTC,CTSRAPSEQYF
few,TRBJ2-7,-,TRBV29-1,TGCAGCGTTTGGGACGGCTCCTACGAGCAGTACTTC,CSVWDGSYEQYF
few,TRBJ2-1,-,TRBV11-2,TGTGCCAGCAGCTGGTCGGGGTTCAACAATGAGCAGTTCTTC,CASSWSGFNNEQFF
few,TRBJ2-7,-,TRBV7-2,TGTGCCAGCAGCCCGAGAGGGGGTTCCTACGAGCAGTACTTC,CASSPRGGSYEQYF
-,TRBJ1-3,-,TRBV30,TGTGCCTGGAATCCAGGTTCTGGAAACACCATATATTTT,CAWNPGSGNTIYF
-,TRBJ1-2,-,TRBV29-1,TGCAGCGTTGAAGATAACAGATTTCTCTATGGCTACACCTTC,CSVEDNRFLYGYTF
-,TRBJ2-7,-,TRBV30,TGTGCCTGGAGTGGGAGTTACGAGCAGTACTTC,CAWSGSYEQYF
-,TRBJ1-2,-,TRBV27,TGTGCCAGCAGTTTAGACAAGTACTATGGCTACACCTTC,CASSLDKYYGYTF
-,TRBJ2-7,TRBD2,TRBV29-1,TGCAGCGTTGATGGGGCTAGCGGGAGAGCTGGCGAGCAGTACTTC,CSVDGASGRAGEQYF
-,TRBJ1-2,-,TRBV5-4,TGTGCCAGCAGCTTGGAGCAGGGGAACTATGGCTACACCTTC,CASSLEQGNYGYTF
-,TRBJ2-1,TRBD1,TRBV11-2,TGTGCCAGCAGCGCAGCCTGGACAGGAAACAATGAGCAGTTCTTC,CASSAAWTGNNEQFF
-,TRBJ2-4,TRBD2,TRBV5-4,TGTGCCAGCAGCTTCAGAGGTGCGGGAGGGGAGGAGTACTTC,CASSFRGAGGEEYF